This entry concerns a single T cell receptor (beta chain). The sample comes from a study of blood T cell repertoires in COVID-19. Study details: From the United States, Italy and Spain came samples of acute and convalescent COVID-19. PBMCs, B-cell-depleted T cells, or T cells were the source of the cDNA or gDNA that made up the material.

Original methodology: Reference gene primer amplification gave estimated nucleated cell counts. Profiled with immunoSEQ multiplex PCR; TCRdb holds only in-frame clones, not every one. From that table come the V and J calls and clone size; the DNA was used to work out D and trimming. This sample has around 230,000 clones, with 88% found just once. Sequenced: peripheral blood. This receptor was identified in a man aged 40-49 years with acute or convalescent COVID-19.

CDR3 residues: CASSLAGGGNTQYF. The CDR3 region has the DNA TGTGCCAGCAGTTTAGCGGGAGGGGGTAATACGCAGTATTTT. The chain recombines TRBV6-2 or TRBV6-3 with TRBJ2-3; 11 bases line up with TRBD2. Germline assignment: CDR1 MNHEY and CDR2 SVGEGT. This CDR3 spans 14 amino acids. V shed 4 bases, J shed 7 bases, and the junction held 4 bases outside the gene matches.